This T cell receptor beta chain was sequenced for a study of CD8+ T cells in alopecia areata. The authors extracted RNA and reverse transcribed it into cDNA as the sequencing template. The table came from immunoSEQ multiplex PCR; TCRdb's copy has only in-frame clones and leaves some out. The profile shows about 180,000 clones, 45% to 60% of them singletons. Trimming removed 2 bases from V and 3 bases from J, with 12 bases in between. CDR3 size: 14 residues. CDR1 and CDR2 from the germline V gene are SGDLS and YYNGEE. In its sample, this clone was seen once. This sample's treatment: oral pan-JAK inhibitor, 5-10 mg twice daily. Researchers gathered lesional scalp punch biopsies and peripheral blood from patients with alopecia areata.

The source was CD8+ T cells sorted from blood, collected between weeks 51 and 52, from a patient treated with tofacitinib. The receptor comes from a human donor with alopecia areata. The chain links TRBV9 to TRBJ2-7; no clear D. CDR3 residues: CASSVDHGDYEQYF. CDR3 DNA: TGTGCCAGCAGCGTGGATCACGGCGACTACGAGCAGTACTTC.